The clone carrying this T cell receptor (beta chain) was counted a few times. Its antigen is not known. TCRdb independently ran MiXCR on the RT-PCR reads; one entry per CDR3 protein. The table includes 150,000 to 200,000 distinct CDR3 sequences, approximately 10% detected once. The sample originates from a study of response to subunit inactivated influenza vaccine. Study findings and constraints: Seasonal influenza vaccination, on each occasion, was suggested by the authors to recruit few new T cells.

The V and J ends lost 4 bases and 4 bases respectively, with 7 bases between them. CDR3 length: 12 residues. Looked up from germline, CDR1 is LNHNV and CDR2 is YYDKDF (reference sequence). This TCR was recovered from a middle-aged man who received an inactivated influenza vaccine. The chain couples TRBV15 to TRBJ1-2; D is ambiguous. The sequencing used non-naive T cells sorted from PBMCs, collected 45 days after vaccination. This CDR3 reads CATSTGIYGYTF. The DNA for the CDR3 is TGTGCCACCAGCACCGGAATCTATGGCTACACCTTC. Filled out from reference TRBV15 and TRBJ1-2, the complete variable domain reads DAMVIQNPRYQVTQFGKPVTLSCSQTLNHNVMYWYQQKSSQAPKLLFHYYDKDFNNEADTPDNFQSRRPNTSFCFLDIRSPGLGDTAMYLCATSTGIYGYTFGSGTRLTVV.